What follows are 16 T cell receptor beta chains derived from one specimen sequenced in a study of cytomegalovirus exposure and HLA in healthy donors. Amplification used 60 Vbeta primers and 13 Jbeta primers. The repertoire was sequenced with immunoSEQ multiplex PCR; TCRdb's copy has only in-frame clones and lacks some. Of some 150,000 clones listed, about 79% are singletons. Sequencing was performed on PBMCs. Source of these receptors: a middle-aged man in good health and CMV-seropositive.

The chain couples TRBV25-1 to TRBJ1-2; 7 bases map to TRBD1. The CDR3 length is 14 residues. Germline CDR1 and CDR2: MGHDK and SYGVNS. V lost 6 bases and J lost 4; bases outside the gene matches: 8. CDR3 sequence reads: CASSLTGPPYGYTF. The DNA of the CDR3 is TGTGCCAGCAGCCTGACAGGGCCCCCCTATGGCTACACCTTC.

J is TRBJ1-1 and V is TRBV7-9, with D unclear. The CDR3 covers 14 residues. Trimming took 1 base from V and 4 from J, leaving 10 bases between them. CDR1 is SEHNR and CDR2 is FQNEAQ in the germline V gene (reference sequence). The CDR3 region is CASSLGVGGTEAFF. CDR3 sequence (DNA): TGTGCCAGCAGCTTAGGAGTTGGTGGCACTGAAGCTTTCTTT.

As concerns this clone: The sample has other DNA sequences that encode this CDR3 too. The CDR3 sequence: CASSVGGGEAFF. CDR3 coding DNA: TGTGCCAGCAGCGTCGGAGGTGGTGAAGCTTTCTTT. The genes are TRBV9 and TRBJ1-1; unclear D gene. The CDR3 runs to 12 residues. Trimming pared 2 bases from V and 7 bases from J, leaving 9 bases between. Per germline, CDR1 SGDLS and CDR2 YYNGEE.

The chain joins TRBV6-4 to TRBJ1-1; tentatively, D is TRBD1 (6 bases). The CDR3 spans 13 residues. The ends were cut back, 8 bases at V and 4 bases at J, with 14 bases in the middle. Per germline, CDR1 MRHNA and CDR2 SNTAGT. The CDR3 protein is CASRQGRGTEAFF. The CDR3 DNA sequence: TGTGCCAGCCGTCAGGGGAGGGGCACTGAAGCTTTCTTT.

The rearrangement joins TRBV6-6 to TRBJ2-1; 15 bases fit TRBD2. The germline V gene encodes CDR1 MNHNY and CDR2 SVGAGI (reference sequence). The CDR3 sequence is 15 residues long. The V and J ends lost 6 bases and 7 bases, in that order; junction bases with no gene match: 4. The CDR3 region is CASSPGLAGGNEQFF. DNA for the CDR3: TGTGCCAGCAGCCCGGGACTAGCGGGGGGAAATGAGCAGTTCTTC.

The V gene is TRBV30, the J gene TRBJ1-2; possibly TRBD1 for D (5 bases). Germline V CDR1 and CDR2: GTSNPN, SVGIG (reference sequence). The CDR3 is 13 residues long. V gave up 6 bases and J gave up 6 bases, with 17 bases separating them. CDR3 sequence (DNA): TGTGCCTGTGACCCCCACAGGTCGCATGGCTACACCTTC. Residues: CACDPHRSHGYTF.

The gene calls are TRBV12-5 and TRBJ2-1; 16 bases match TRBD2. This CDR3 comprises 21 residues. The trim removed 3 bases at V and 4 bases at J, leaving 15 bases unmatched. Germline V lookup: CDR1 LGHNT, CDR2 FRNRAP. The CDR3 coding sequence is TGTGCTAGTGGTTTTCGGGGGGTCCCGGGACTAGCGGGAGGGCTATACAATGAGCAGTTCTTC. Translation: CASGFRGVPGLAGGLYNEQFF.

To note about this clone: This sample includes further DNA sequences coding for the same CDR3. This chain joins TRBV9 and TRBJ2-7; D ambiguous. The CDR3 sequence is 13 residues long. V lost 0 bases, J lost 1 base, and 5 bases lay in between. In germline, CDR1 is SGDLS, CDR2 YYNGEE. CDR3 DNA: TGTGCCAGCAGCGTAGGCGTTTCCTACGAGCAGTACTTC. Its protein product is CASSVGVSYEQYF.

As DNA, the CDR3 is TGCGCCAGCAGCTTGCCCACCTCCTATACAGATACGCAGTATTTT. Translating it yields CASSLPTSYTDTQYF. The chain is built from TRBV5-1 and TRBJ2-3, with no clear D. From germline, CDR1 is SGHRS and CDR2 YFSETQ. This CDR3 comprises 15 residues. V was trimmed by 1 base and J by 3 bases, leaving 12 bases between them.

This chain links TRBV7-9 with TRBJ2-2; 9 nucleotides align to TRBD1. Per germline, CDR1 SEHNR and CDR2 FQNEAQ (reference sequence). This CDR3 spans 16 amino acids. The trim removed 6 bases at V and 3 bases at J, leaving 8 bases unmatched. The CDR3 here is CASSSTGGRYTGELFF. The CDR3 coding sequence is TGTGCCAGCAGTTCCACAGGGGGCCGGTACACCGGGGAGCTGTTTTTT. Full variable domain (missing parts from reference TRBV7-9 and TRBJ2-2): DTGVSQNPRHKITKRGQNVTFRCDPISEHNRLYWYRQTLGQGPEFLTYFQNEAQLEKSRLLSDRFSAERPKGSFSTLEIQRTEQGDSAMYLCASSSTGGRYTGELFFGEGSRLTVL.

The genes are TRBV12-5 and TRBJ2-7; 7 nucleotides agree with TRBD1. The trim removed 6 bases at V and 2 bases at J, leaving 4 bases unmatched. This CDR3 has 13 residues. In germline, CDR1 is LGHNT, CDR2 FRNRAP. In DNA, the CDR3 is TGTGCTAGTGGGGGGACAGTCACCTACGAGCAGTACTTC. Encoded protein: CASGGTVTYEQYF.

This chain uses TRBV7-2 with TRBJ2-7, with 16 bases aligning to TRBD2. After removal of 3 bases from V and 2 bases from J, the junction contained 1 base not matched to a gene. Per germline, CDR1 SGHTA and CDR2 FQGNSA. The CDR3 runs 16 residues. CDR3 protein: CASSLGTSGGAYEQYF. As DNA, the CDR3 is TGTGCCAGCAGCTTGGGGACTAGCGGGGGGGCCTACGAGCAGTACTTC.

The V gene is TRBV4-1, the J gene TRBJ2-1; TRBD2 matches 13 bases. Trimming at V came to 1 base and at J to 3 bases, leaving 12 bases not matched to a gene. The germline V gene encodes CDR1 MGHRA and CDR2 YSYEKL. This CDR3 spans 20 amino acids. CDR3 amino acids: CASSQVKGLAGPNSYNEQFF. The CDR3 bases are TGCGCCAGCAGCCAAGTTAAGGGACTAGCGGGGCCGAACAGCTACAATGAGCAGTTCTTC.

About this clone itself: This specimen includes other DNA sequences encoding the same CDR3. This chain connects TRBV6-6 to TRBJ1-1; D call uncertain. The CDR3 runs 14 residues. Trimming took 0 bases from V and 2 from J, leaving 7 bases between them. Germline CDR1 is MNHNY and CDR2 is SVGAGI (reference sequence). The CDR3 sequence is CASSYSRGNTEAFF. CDR3 DNA: TGTGCCAGCAGTTACTCGAGAGGTAACACTGAAGCTTTCTTT.

This clone was picked up one time. The chain joins TRBV28 to TRBJ1-2, with 7 bases identical to TRBD1. V lost 6 bases and J lost 8; bases outside the gene matches: 9. Germline loops: CDR1 MDHEN, CDR2 SYDVKM. CDR3 length: 13 amino acids. The CDR3 sequence is CASSHRGQRGYTF. The CDR3 nucleotides are TGTGCCAGCAGCCACAGGGGCCAGCGGGGCTACACCTTC.

This clone appeared a few times. The chain joins TRBV14 to TRBJ2-7, with 11 nucleotides matching TRBD2. The germline gives CDR1 SGHDN, CDR2 FVKESK. With V trimmed by 1 base and J by 4 bases, 6 bases remained unmatched. The CDR3 length is 16 residues. CDR3 in amino acids: CASSQAPSGRFYEQYF. The CDR3 bases are TGTGCCAGCAGCCAAGCCCCTAGCGGGAGGTTTTACGAGCAGTACTTC.